This T cell receptor beta chain came from a study of early T cells in non-severe SARS-CoV-2 infection. Overall study: Sequenced material consisted of bulk RNA (from unsorted whole blood), and chains were unpaired.

Attached unique molecular identifiers marked individual cDNA molecules. TCRdb re-analysed the 5' RACE reads in MiXCR, keeping a single row per CDR3 protein. The table has roughly 83,000 distinct CDR3 sequences, more than 9% seen once. Study-wide findings and caveats: VDJdb matches were skewed toward anti-spike CD8 T cell responses.

With regard to this clonotype: Antigen specificity is unknown.

This clonotype was sampled from an adult who was a healthcare worker with PCR-confirmed SARS-CoV-2 infection or an uninfected control (not recorded which). The sample in question was whole blood, obtained at baseline.

Here the CDR3 DNA reads TGTGCCAGCAGCTTGGGGCTAGCGAGTCGAGAGCAGTACTTC. This translates into CASSLGLASREQYF. The rearrangement joins TRBV11-2 to TRBJ2-7, with D maybe TRBD2 (6 bases). Germline lookup yields CDR1 SGHAT and CDR2 FQNNGV. Between the trimmed V and J ends, which lost 3 bases and 7 bases, there was a span of 16 bases. The CDR3 spans 14 residues.